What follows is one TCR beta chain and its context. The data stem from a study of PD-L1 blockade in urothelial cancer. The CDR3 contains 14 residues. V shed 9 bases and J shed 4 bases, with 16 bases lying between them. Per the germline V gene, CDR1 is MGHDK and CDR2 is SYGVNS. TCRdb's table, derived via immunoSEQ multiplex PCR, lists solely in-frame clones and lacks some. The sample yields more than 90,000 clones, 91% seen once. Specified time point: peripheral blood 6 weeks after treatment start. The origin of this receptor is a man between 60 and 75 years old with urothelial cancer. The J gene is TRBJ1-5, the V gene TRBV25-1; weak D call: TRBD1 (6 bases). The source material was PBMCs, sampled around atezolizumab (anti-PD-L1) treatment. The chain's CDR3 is CASQTGTLNQPQHF. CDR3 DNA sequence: TGTGCCAGTCAGACCGGGACACTAAATCAGCCCCAGCATTTT.